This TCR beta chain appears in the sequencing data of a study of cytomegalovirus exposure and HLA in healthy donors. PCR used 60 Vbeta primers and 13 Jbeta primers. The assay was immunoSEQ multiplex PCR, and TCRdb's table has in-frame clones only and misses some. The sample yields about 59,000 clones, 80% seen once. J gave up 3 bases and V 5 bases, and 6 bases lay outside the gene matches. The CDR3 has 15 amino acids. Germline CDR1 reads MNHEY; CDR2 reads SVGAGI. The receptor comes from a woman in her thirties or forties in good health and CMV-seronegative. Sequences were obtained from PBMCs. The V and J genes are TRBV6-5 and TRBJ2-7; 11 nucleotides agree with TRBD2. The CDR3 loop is CASSPGLAGSYEQYF. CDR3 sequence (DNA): TGTGCCAGCAGTCCCGGACTAGCGGGCAGCTACGAGCAGTACTTC.